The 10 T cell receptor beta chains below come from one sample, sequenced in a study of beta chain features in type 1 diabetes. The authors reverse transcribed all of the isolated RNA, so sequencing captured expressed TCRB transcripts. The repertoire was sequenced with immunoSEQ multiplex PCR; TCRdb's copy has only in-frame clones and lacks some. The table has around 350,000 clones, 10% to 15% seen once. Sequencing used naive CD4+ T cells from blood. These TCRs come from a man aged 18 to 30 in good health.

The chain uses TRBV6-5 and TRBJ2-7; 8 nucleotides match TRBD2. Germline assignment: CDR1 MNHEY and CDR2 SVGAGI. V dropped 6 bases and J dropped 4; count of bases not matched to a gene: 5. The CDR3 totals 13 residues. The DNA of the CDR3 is TGTGCCAGCAGCCGGGGACTAGAGTACGAGCAGTACTTC. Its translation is CASSRGLEYEQYF.

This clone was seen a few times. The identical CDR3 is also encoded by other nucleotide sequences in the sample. The CDR3 loop reads CASSPRTGGGYTF. For the CDR3, the DNA is TGTGCCAGCAGCCCACGGACAGGGGGCGGCTACACCTTC. The chain combines TRBV7-2 with TRBJ1-2; TRBD1 agrees at 11 bases. Germline V gives CDR1 SGHTA, CDR2 FQGNSA. Losses at the gene ends were 5 bases for V and 8 bases for J; bases not matched to a gene: 4. The CDR3 spans 13 residues.

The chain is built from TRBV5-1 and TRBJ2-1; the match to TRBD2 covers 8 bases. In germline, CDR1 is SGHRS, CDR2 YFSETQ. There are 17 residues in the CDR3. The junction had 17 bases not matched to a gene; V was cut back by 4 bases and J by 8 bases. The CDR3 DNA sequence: TGCGCCAGCAGCCTCCCCCGAGCGGGGGCCAGGGTTTATGAGCAGTTCTTC. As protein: CASSLPRAGARVYEQFF.

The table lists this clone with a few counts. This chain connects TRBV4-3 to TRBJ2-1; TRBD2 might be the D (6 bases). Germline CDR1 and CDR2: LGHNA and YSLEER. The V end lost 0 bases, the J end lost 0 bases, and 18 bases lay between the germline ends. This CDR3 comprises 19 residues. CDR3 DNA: TGCGCCAGCAGCCAAGATTGGCGACTAGGCCGGGGCTCCTACAATGAGCAGTTCTTC. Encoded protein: CASSQDWRLGRGSYNEQFF.

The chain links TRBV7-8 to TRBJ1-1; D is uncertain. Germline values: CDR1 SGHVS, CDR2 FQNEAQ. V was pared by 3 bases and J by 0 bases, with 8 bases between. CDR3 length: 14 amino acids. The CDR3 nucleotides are TGTGCCAGCAGCTTCGGGTTAATGAACACTGAAGCTTTCTTT. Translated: CASSFGLMNTEAFF.

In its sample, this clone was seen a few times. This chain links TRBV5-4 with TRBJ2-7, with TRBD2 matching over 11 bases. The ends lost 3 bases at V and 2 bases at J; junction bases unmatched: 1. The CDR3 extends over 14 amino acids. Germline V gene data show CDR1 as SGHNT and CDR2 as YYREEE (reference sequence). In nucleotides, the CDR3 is TGTGCCAGCAGCTCACTAGCGGGGGCCTACGAGCAGTACTTC. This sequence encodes CASSSLAGAYEQYF. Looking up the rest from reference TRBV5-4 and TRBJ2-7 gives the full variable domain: ETGVTQSPTHLIKTRGQQVTLRCSSQSGHNTVSWYQQALGQGPQFIFQYYREEENGRGNFPPRFSGLQFPNYSSELNVNALELDDSALYLCASSSLAGAYEQYFGPGTRLTVT.

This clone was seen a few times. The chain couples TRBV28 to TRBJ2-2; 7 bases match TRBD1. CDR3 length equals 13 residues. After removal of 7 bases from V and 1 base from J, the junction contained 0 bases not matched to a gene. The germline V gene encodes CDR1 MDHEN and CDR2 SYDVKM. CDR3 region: CASNRGNTGELFF. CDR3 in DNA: TGTGCCAGCAACAGGGGGAACACCGGGGAGCTGTTTTTT.

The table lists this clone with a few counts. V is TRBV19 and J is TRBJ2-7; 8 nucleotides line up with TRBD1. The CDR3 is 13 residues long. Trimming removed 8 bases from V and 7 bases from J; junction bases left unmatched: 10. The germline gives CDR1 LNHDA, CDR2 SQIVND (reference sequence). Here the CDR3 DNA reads TGTGCCAGTGGTAATCAGGGGGCCAGGGAGCAGTACTTC. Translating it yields CASGNQGAREQYF.

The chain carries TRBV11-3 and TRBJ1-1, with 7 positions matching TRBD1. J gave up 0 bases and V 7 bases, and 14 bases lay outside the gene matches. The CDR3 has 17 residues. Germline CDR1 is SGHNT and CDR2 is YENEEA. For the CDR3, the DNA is TGTGCCAGCACCCCATCGGGCAGGGGGAGCTTGAACACTGAAGCTTTCTTT. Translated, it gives CASTPSGRGSLNTEAFF. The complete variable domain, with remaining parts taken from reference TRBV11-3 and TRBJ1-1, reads EAGVVQSPRYKIIEKKQPVAFWCNPISGHNTLYWYLQNLGQGPELLIRYENEEAVDDSQLPKDRFSAERLKGVDSTLKIQPAELGDSAVYLCASTPSGRGSLNTEAFFGQGTRLTVV.

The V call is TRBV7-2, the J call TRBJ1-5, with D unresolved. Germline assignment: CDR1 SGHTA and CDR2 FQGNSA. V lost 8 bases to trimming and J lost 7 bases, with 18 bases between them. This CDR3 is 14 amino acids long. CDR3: CASYYRRGNQPQHF. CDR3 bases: TGTGCCAGCTACTACCGCCGGGGAAACCAGCCCCAGCATTTT.